Shown below are 16 T cell receptor beta chains from a single sample sequenced in a study of blood T cell repertoires in COVID-19. The data were produced by immunoSEQ multiplex PCR, yet TCRdb's version contains in-frame clones alone and is incomplete. The sample carries 70,000 or so clones, around nine tenths recorded once. What was sequenced was peripheral blood. Receptors were obtained from a woman aged 18-29 years with acute or convalescent COVID-19.

The chain joins TRBV5-1 to TRBJ1-1, with 7 nucleotides matching TRBD1. After removal of 4 bases from V and 5 bases from J, the junction contained 11 bases not matched to a gene. Germline loops: CDR1 SGHRS, CDR2 YFSETQ. The CDR3 extends over 15 amino acids. The CDR3 DNA reads as TGCGCCAGCAGCCGATCGACAGGGAGTGGAACTGAAGCTTTCTTT. Translation gives CASSRSTGSGTEAFF.

J is TRBJ1-5 and V is TRBV10-2; the match to TRBD1 covers 7 bases. Germline lookup yields CDR1 WSHSY and CDR2 SAAADI. The CDR3 sequence is 13 residues long. V was clipped by 6 bases and J by 3 bases; unmatched bases: 2. CDR3 in DNA: TGCGCCAGCAGGGACAGGAACAATCAGCCCCAGCATTTT. It translates to CASRDRNNQPQHF.

The chain has TRBV2 and TRBJ1-2; no reliable D call. V was clipped by 6 bases and J by 1 base, with 6 bases between them. CDR1 and CDR2 from the germline V gene are SNHLY and FYNNEI. This CDR3 is built from 12 residues. The chain's CDR3 is CASRNNNYGYTF. The DNA of the CDR3 is TGTGCCAGCAGGAACAATAACTATGGCTACACCTTC.

The V call is TRBV11-2, the J call TRBJ1-4; 7 bases are a match to TRBD1. J gave up 0 bases and V 5 bases, and 6 bases lay outside the gene matches. The CDR3 spans 16 residues. CDR1 is SGHAT and CDR2 is FQNNGV in the germline V gene. CDR3 sequence: CASSPGQAPTNEKLFF. As DNA, the CDR3 is TGTGCCAGCAGCCCCGGACAGGCCCCAACTAATGAAAAACTGTTTTTT. The full variable domain, its missing parts supplied by reference TRBV11-2 and TRBJ1-4, is EAGVAQSPRYKIIEKRQSVAFWCNPISGHATLYWYQQILGQGPKLLIQFQNNGVVDDSQLPKDRFSAERLKGVDSTLKIQPAKLEDSAVYLCASSPGQAPTNEKLFFGSGTQLSVL.

This chain joins TRBV6-5 and TRBJ1-3, with TRBD1 matching over 8 bases. V was pared by 5 bases and J by 4 bases, with 7 bases of the junction left unmatched. The CDR3 length is 15 residues. The V gene's germline CDR1 is MNHEY and CDR2 SVGAGI. CDR3 in amino acids: CASSPTGGTGNTIYF. Here the CDR3 DNA reads TGTGCCAGCAGTCCTACAGGGGGTACAGGAAACACCATATATTTT.

As concerns this clone: Compared with germline, one end of the junction differs, possibly owing to a read error. The CDR3 DNA reads TGTGCCAGCAGTTACTTAGGGACAGGGGACACCGAAGCTTTCTTT. It is translated as CASSYLGTGDTEAFF. The genes are TRBV6-6 and TRBJ1-1, with 10 nucleotides matching TRBD1. Germline CDR1 MNHNY, CDR2 SVGAGI (reference sequence). This CDR3 is built from 15 residues.

The chain has TRBV5-1 and TRBJ1-3; D is uncertain. Germline V gene lookup returns CDR1 SGHRS and CDR2 YFSETQ. The CDR3 is made up of 14 amino acids. The ends were cut back, 0 bases at V and 3 bases at J, with 7 bases in the middle. CDR3 amino acids: CASSLVGVGNTIYF. In DNA form, the CDR3 reads TGCGCCAGCAGCTTGGTCGGGGTTGGAAACACCATATATTTT.

The rearrangement links TRBV6-1 to TRBJ1-5; D remains unclear. The CDR3 length is 17 residues. CDR1 and CDR2 (germline): MNHNS, SASEGT. Trimming cost V 1 base and J 0 bases, with 13 bases left between them. CDR3 amino acids: CASSEGVEGNSNQPQHF. In nucleotides, the CDR3 is TGTGCCAGCAGTGAAGGCGTCGAGGGAAATAGCAATCAGCCCCAGCATTTT.

The chain recombines TRBV6-4 with TRBJ1-5; D not certain. The V gene's germline CDR1 is MRHNA and CDR2 SNTAGT. This CDR3 contains 17 residues. V shed 5 bases and J shed 0 bases, with 17 bases lying between them. This CDR3 reads CASSPPSDTYSNQPQHF. Written as DNA, the CDR3 is TGTGCCAGCAGTCCGCCCTCAGATACGTATAGCAATCAGCCCCAGCATTTT.

This rearrangement joins TRBV15 to TRBJ2-3; 11 nucleotides line up with TRBD1. This CDR3 contains 14 residues. V dropped 4 bases and J dropped 5; count of bases not matched to a gene: 2. Per germline, CDR1 LNHNV and CDR2 YYDKDF (reference sequence). CDR3: CATSMDRGQDTQYF. CDR3 DNA: TGTGCCACCAGCATGGACAGGGGGCAAGATACGCAGTATTTT.

The chain carries TRBV3-1 (or the pseudogene TRBV3-2) and TRBJ2-6; D is uncertain. Trimming removed 5 bases from V and 0 bases from J, with 8 bases in between. CDR1 and CDR2 (germline): LGHDT, YNNKEL (reference sequence). The CDR3 loop spans 15 amino acids. CDR3 loop: CASSSTPSGANVLTF. In nucleotides, the CDR3 is TGTGCCAGCAGCTCCACACCCTCTGGGGCCAACGTCCTGACTTTC.

The CDR3 nucleotides are TGTGCCAGCAGTATGCAGGGGGCCAATCAGCCCCAGCATTTT. Protein sequence: CASSMQGANQPQHF. V is TRBV28 and J is TRBJ1-5; 8 bases map to TRBD1. With V trimmed by 5 bases and J by 3 bases, 3 bases remained unmatched. Germline CDR1 reads MDHEN; CDR2 reads SYDVKM. The CDR3 covers 14 residues.

The rearrangement joins TRBV27 to TRBJ2-5, with TRBD2 identical over 11 bases. This CDR3 is 14 amino acids long. V trimming: 6 bases; J trimming: 5 bases; junction bases outside the gene matches: 5. Germline-derived CDR1 and CDR2 are MNHEY and SMNVEV (reference sequence). In nucleotides, the CDR3 is TGTGCCAGCAGACGTAGCGGGAGGGTCGAGACCCAGTACTTC. It codes for CASRRSGRVETQYF.

V and J are TRBV29-1 and TRBJ2-1; 12 bases line up with TRBD2. Losses at the gene ends were 5 bases for V and 9 bases for J; bases not matched to a gene: 17. Looked up from germline, CDR1 is SQVTM and CDR2 is ANQGSEA. CDR3 length: 17 amino acids. The CDR3 sequence is CSVLILPSGGASGEQFF. CDR3 DNA sequence: TGCAGCGTTCTAATACTACCTAGCGGGGGGGCCTCCGGTGAGCAGTTCTTC.

This chain links TRBV13 with TRBJ1-1; tentatively, D is TRBD1 (6 bases). The V end lost 2 bases, the J end lost 5 bases, and 9 bases lay between the germline ends. Germline CDR1 reads PRHDT; CDR2 reads FYEKMQ (reference sequence). The CDR3 runs to 13 residues. CDR3 region: CASSLNRETEAFF. In nucleotides, the CDR3 is TGTGCCAGCAGCTTAAACAGGGAAACTGAAGCTTTCTTT.

The chain is built from TRBV19 and TRBJ1-2; 7 bases fit TRBD1. Germline CDR1 reads LNHDA; CDR2 reads SQIVND (reference sequence). The length of the CDR3 is 13 residues. The V and J ends lost 4 bases and 8 bases, in that order; junction bases with no gene match: 7. The CDR3 here is CASSTRRGLGYTF. CDR3 DNA: TGTGCCAGTAGTACCCGGAGGGGGCTAGGCTACACCTTC.